This passage covers 7 T cell receptor beta chains from one sample sequenced in a study of T cell repertoires in cytomegalovirus infection. TCRdb analysed the reads with MiXCR anew, one entry per CDR3 protein. In the table there are 200,000 to 300,000 distinct CDR3 sequences, more than 9% of which are singletons. The sample consisted of PBMCs. These receptors were taken from a human donor in good health (CMV status not recorded). Some clones in this sample may be carry-over from other donors' samples.

This clonotype was seen repeatedly, ten times or more. The chain carries TRBV7-9 and TRBJ2-1; 10 nucleotides line up with TRBD2. CDR1 SEHNR and CDR2 FQNEAQ come from the germline V gene (reference sequence). After removal of 7 bases from V and 3 bases from J, the junction contained 18 bases not matched to a gene. The CDR3 length is 19 residues. CDR3 in amino acids: CASTSSGGASGRLYNEQFF. Here the CDR3 DNA reads TGTGCCAGCACCTCTTCGGGGGGGGCTAGCGGGAGACTCTACAATGAGCAGTTCTTC. Filled out from reference TRBV7-9 and TRBJ2-1, the complete variable domain reads DTGVSQNPRHKITKRGQNVTFRCDPISEHNRLYWYRQTLGQGPEFLTYFQNEAQLEKSRLLSDRFSAERPKGSFSTLEIQRTEQGDSAMYLCASTSSGGASGRLYNEQFFGPGTRLTVL.

This chain connects TRBV7-8 to TRBJ2-7; 7 bases are shared with TRBD2. Germline V gene data show CDR1 as SGHVS and CDR2 as FQNEAQ. The CDR3 runs 14 residues. Trimming at V came to 2 bases and at J to 3 bases, leaving 4 bases not matched to a gene. CDR3 loop: CASSLREGYYEQYF. The CDR3 nucleotides are TGTGCCAGCAGCTTAAGGGAGGGTTACTACGAGCAGTACTTC.

In this sample, this clonotype turned up a few times. The chain recombines TRBV20-1 with TRBJ1-1; D unclear. V gave up 3 bases and J gave up 5 bases, with 16 bases separating them. CDR3 size: 14 residues. Germline CDR1 and CDR2: DFQATT and SNEGSKA (reference sequence). For the CDR3, the DNA is TGCAGTGCTAGTGGCGCAGAGGGATGGACTGAAGCTTTCTTT. Translated, it gives CSASGAEGWTEAFF.

A few counts support this clonotype. The V and J genes are TRBV20-1 and TRBJ1-5; 8 bases are a match to TRBD1. V shed 5 bases, J shed 3 bases, and the junction held 9 bases outside the gene matches. The CDR3 length is 15 residues. Germline V gives CDR1 DFQATT, CDR2 SNEGSKA (reference sequence). This CDR3 reads CSADMTGVANQPQHF. The DNA for the CDR3 is TGCAGTGCTGATATGACAGGGGTGGCCAATCAGCCCCAGCATTTT.

Comments on this clonotype: No conserved phenylalanine or tryptophan is present at the end of the CDR3, so a read error is the likely explanation. The V and J genes are TRBV9 and TRBJ1-1; TRBD1 might be the D (6 bases). This CDR3 region has 15 residues. Germline CDR1 SGDLS, CDR2 YYNGEE. Trimming stripped 4 bases from V and 5 bases from J, with 18 bases between. The CDR3 is CASSSGGGAGTEAFV. The CDR3 nucleotides are TGTGCCAGCAGCTCCGGAGGGGGGGCGGGTACTGAAGCTTTCGTT.

This clonotype occurred many times. One junction end does not reproduce the germline sequence, and a read error may be involved. The chain joins TRBV6-1 to TRBJ2-4; tentative D call: TRBD1 (6 bases). Germline values: CDR1 MNHNS, CDR2 SASEGT. CDR3 size: 15 residues. DNA for the CDR3: TGTGCCACCAGTCTCGGGGCAGGGGACAAAAACATTCAGTACTTC. Its protein is CATSLGAGDKNIQYF.

This clonotype was seen only a few times. The chain carries TRBV19 and TRBJ2-7; the match to TRBD1 covers 7 bases. V lost 3 bases and J lost 6; bases outside the gene matches: 5. Germline V CDR1 and CDR2: LNHDA, SQIVND (reference sequence). The CDR3 has 13 amino acids. For the CDR3, the DNA is TGTGCCAGTAGTATCGACAGGGTGGGCGAGCAGTACTTC. The encoded protein is CASSIDRVGEQYF.